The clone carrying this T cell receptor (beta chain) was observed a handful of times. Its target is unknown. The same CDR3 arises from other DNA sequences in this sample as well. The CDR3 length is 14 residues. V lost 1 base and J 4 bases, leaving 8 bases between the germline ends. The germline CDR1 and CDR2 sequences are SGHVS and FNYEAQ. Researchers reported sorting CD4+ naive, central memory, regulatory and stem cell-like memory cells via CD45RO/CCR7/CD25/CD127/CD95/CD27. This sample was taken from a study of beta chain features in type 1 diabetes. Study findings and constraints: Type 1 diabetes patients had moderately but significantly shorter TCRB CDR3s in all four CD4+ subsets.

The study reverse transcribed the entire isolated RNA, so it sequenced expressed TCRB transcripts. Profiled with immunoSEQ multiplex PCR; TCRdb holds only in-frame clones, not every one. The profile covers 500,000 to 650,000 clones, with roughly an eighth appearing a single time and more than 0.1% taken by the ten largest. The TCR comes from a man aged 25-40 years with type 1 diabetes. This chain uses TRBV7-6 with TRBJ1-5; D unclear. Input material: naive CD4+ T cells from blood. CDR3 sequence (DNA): TGTGCCAGCAGCTTAGGGCAGAATAATCAGCCCCAGCATTTT. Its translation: CASSLGQNNQPQHF.